A selection of T cell receptor beta chains follows, all from one sample in a study of shared clonotypes between healthy human individuals. TCRdb keeps only in-frame clones here, not all; method: immunoSEQ multiplex PCR. The repertoire holds about 1 million clones, with about 77% as singletons. Source material: memory CD4+ T cells sorted from blood. Every receptor here comes from a man aged 18 to 29 in good health. Each CDR3 is given with its conserved first and last residue. D genes are given only for firm matches. Clone sizes are given selectively: once, few, many, or a class where the clone is expanded.

cdr3_nt: TGTGCCAGCACCTTAGACTCCTACGAGCAGTACTTC
cdr3_aa: CASTLDSYEQYF
j_call: TRBJ2-7
v_call: TRBV6-5
d_call: .
clone_size: .

cdr3_nt: TGCAGCGCAGGACAGGGGTCGAGGTTCTTC
cdr3_aa: CSAGQGSRFF
j_call: TRBJ2-1
v_call: TRBV29-1
d_call: TRBD1
clone_size: .

cdr3_nt: TGTGCCATCAGTGAGGGCACAGATACGCAGTATTTT
cdr3_aa: CAISEGTDTQYF
j_call: TRBJ2-3
v_call: TRBV10-3
d_call: .
clone_size: .

cdr3_nt: TGTGCCAGCACTCCACTGCCCCTAGCGGGGGGCTACAATGAGCAGTTCTTC
cdr3_aa: CASTPLPLAGGYNEQFF
j_call: TRBJ2-1
v_call: TRBV21-1
d_call: .
clone_size: few

cdr3_nt: TGTGCCAGCAGTTTAAGGCAGGGGTATGGTACGCAGTATTTT
cdr3_aa: CASSLRQGYGTQYF
j_call: TRBJ2-3
v_call: TRBV28
d_call: .
clone_size: .

cdr3_nt: TGTGCCAGCAGCTTTAGCGGGAGGGCCTCCAACACCGGGGAGCTGTTTTTT
cdr3_aa: CASSFSGRASNTGELFF
j_call: TRBJ2-2
v_call: TRBV5-6
d_call: TRBD2
clone_size: .

cdr3_nt: TGTGCCAGCAGGGACGGACAGGTGAACAGCTTACCGCAGTTCTTC
cdr3_aa: CASRDGQVNSLPQFF
j_call: TRBJ2-1
v_call: TRBV2
d_call: TRBD1
clone_size: .

cdr3_nt: TGTGCCAGCAGTCCGGGGGACAGGGCAAAATATGGCTACACCTTC
cdr3_aa: CASSPGDRAKYGYTF
j_call: TRBJ1-2
v_call: TRBV28
d_call: TRBD1
clone_size: .

cdr3_nt: TGTGCCAGCAGGGCTGCAGGGGGCGGCAATCAGCCCCAGCATTTT
cdr3_aa: CASRAAGGGNQPQHF
j_call: TRBJ1-5
v_call: TRBV2
d_call: TRBD1
clone_size: .

cdr3_nt: TGTGCCAGCAGCGTAGGGGAGGACTATGGCTACACCTTC
cdr3_aa: CASSVGEDYGYTF
j_call: TRBJ1-2
v_call: TRBV9
d_call: .
clone_size: few

cdr3_nt: TGTGCCAGCAGCGAAGGACAGGGAGTCACTGAAGCTTTCTTT
cdr3_aa: CASSEGQGVTEAFF
j_call: TRBJ1-1
v_call: TRBV9
d_call: TRBD1
clone_size: .

cdr3_nt: TGTGCCAGCAGCCCCATGACAACCGGGGAGCTGTTTTTT
cdr3_aa: CASSPMTTGELFF
j_call: TRBJ2-2
v_call: TRBV7-2
d_call: .
clone_size: .

cdr3_nt: TGCGCCAGCAGCCAATCAGGGGGCGTTCGGGGTGAGCAGTTCTTC
cdr3_aa: CASSQSGGVRGEQFF
j_call: TRBJ2-1
v_call: TRBV4-1
d_call: TRBD1
clone_size: .

cdr3_nt: TGTGCCAGCAGTTTATCCGGGGGAAGAAGGCCCCAGCATTTT
cdr3_aa: CASSLSGGRRPQHF
j_call: TRBJ1-5
v_call: TRBV28
d_call: .
clone_size: once

cdr3_nt: TGTGCCAGCAGTCTTCAGACGGAAAACTACGAGCAGTACTTC
cdr3_aa: CASSLQTENYEQYF
j_call: TRBJ2-7
v_call: TRBV6-1
d_call: .
clone_size: few

cdr3_nt: TGTGCCAGCAGAGAGGGACAGGGCCGCACAGATACGCAGTATTTT
cdr3_aa: CASREGQGRTDTQYF
j_call: TRBJ2-3
v_call: TRBV6-1
d_call: TRBD1
clone_size: few

cdr3_nt: TGCGCCAGCAGCTTGACGGGCACGGGCACCTATGGCTACACCTTC
cdr3_aa: CASSLTGTGTYGYTF
j_call: TRBJ1-2
v_call: TRBV5-1
d_call: .
clone_size: .

cdr3_nt: TGTGCCACCAGCAGAGATCTTGGGACAGCCTACGAGCAGTACTTC
cdr3_aa: CATSRDLGTAYEQYF
j_call: TRBJ2-7
v_call: TRBV15
d_call: TRBD1
clone_size: .

cdr3_nt: TGTGCCAGCAGCTCGACAGGGGCGGGCTCCTACAATGAGCAGTTCTTC
cdr3_aa: CASSSTGAGSYNEQFF
j_call: TRBJ2-1
v_call: TRBV7-9
d_call: TRBD1
clone_size: once

cdr3_nt: TGCAGCGTTAGGGTTAATTTGAACACTGAAGCTTTCTTT
cdr3_aa: CSVRVNLNTEAFF
j_call: TRBJ1-1
v_call: TRBV29-1
d_call: .
clone_size: few

cdr3_nt: TGTGCCAGCAGCTTGACCTCCGGGACAGGGGGGCGTAATGAGCAGTTCTTC
cdr3_aa: CASSLTSGTGGRNEQFF
j_call: TRBJ2-1
v_call: TRBV11-3
d_call: TRBD1
clone_size: many

cdr3_nt: TGTGCCATCACCGGACTCGGGGCCGGGGAGCTGTTTTTT
cdr3_aa: CAITGLGAGELFF
j_call: TRBJ2-2
v_call: TRBV10-3
d_call: .
clone_size: .

cdr3_nt: TGTGCCAGCTCACCCGAAGGGAATCGGGAGACCCAGTACTTC
cdr3_aa: CASSPEGNRETQYF
j_call: TRBJ2-5
v_call: TRBV18
d_call: .
clone_size: .

cdr3_nt: TGTGCCTGGGGGACAGGGACGAAGAACACCGGGGAGCTGTTTTTT
cdr3_aa: CAWGTGTKNTGELFF
j_call: TRBJ2-2
v_call: TRBV30
d_call: TRBD1
clone_size: few

cdr3_nt: TGTGCCAGCAGTTACGACGGCACGCATAATGAAAAACTGTTTTTT
cdr3_aa: CASSYDGTHNEKLFF
j_call: TRBJ1-4
v_call: TRBV6-5
d_call: .
clone_size: .

cdr3_nt: TGTGCCAGCAGGGACAGGGGGCATGAAAAACTGTTTTTT
cdr3_aa: CASRDRGHEKLFF
j_call: TRBJ1-4
v_call: TRBV2
d_call: TRBD1
clone_size: .

cdr3_nt: TGTGCCAGCAGCTTAGTGTCGGGACAGACAATTGGGCAGTTCTTC
cdr3_aa: CASSLVSGQTIGQFF
j_call: TRBJ2-1
v_call: TRBV11-2
d_call: TRBD1
clone_size: .

cdr3_nt: TGTGCCAGCGGGGGGGTGAGCACTGAAGCTTTCTTT
cdr3_aa: CASGGVSTEAFF
j_call: TRBJ1-1
v_call: TRBV7-8
d_call: .
clone_size: .

cdr3_nt: TGCGCCAGCTCTTTCACAGATACGCAGTATTTT
cdr3_aa: CASSFTDTQYF
j_call: TRBJ2-3
v_call: TRBV5-1
d_call: .
clone_size: .

cdr3_nt: TGTGCCAGCAGGGGCCCTGGGGGGGAAAGGTATGGCTACACCTTC
cdr3_aa: CASRGPGGERYGYTF
j_call: TRBJ1-2
v_call: TRBV28
d_call: .
clone_size: .

cdr3_nt: TGTGCCAGCAGCTTAGCCGGGGACAGGGACTATGGCTACACCTTC
cdr3_aa: CASSLAGDRDYGYTF
j_call: TRBJ1-2
v_call: TRBV7-9
d_call: TRBD1
clone_size: .

cdr3_nt: TGTGCCAGCAGCGGGTCAGACGCGTCCTACGAGCAGTACTTC
cdr3_aa: CASSGSDASYEQYF
j_call: TRBJ2-7
v_call: TRBV9
d_call: .
clone_size: .

cdr3_nt: TGTGCCAGCAGCCCCTCAGGGGGCGTCGGTTATGGCTACACCTTC
cdr3_aa: CASSPSGGVGYGYTF
j_call: TRBJ1-2
v_call: TRBV4-2
d_call: TRBD1
clone_size: .

cdr3_nt: TGTGCCAGCAGTTACATGACTGAAGCTTTCTTT
cdr3_aa: CASSYMTEAFF
j_call: TRBJ1-1
v_call: TRBV6-5
d_call: .
clone_size: .

cdr3_nt: TGCAGCGTCCTTTTAGCGGGAGGGCCTCGTGAGCAGTACTTC
cdr3_aa: CSVLLAGGPREQYF
j_call: TRBJ2-7
v_call: TRBV29-1
d_call: TRBD2
clone_size: .

cdr3_nt: TGTGCCAGTAGTATAATGGACAGGGCCTACGAGCAGTACTTC
cdr3_aa: CASSIMDRAYEQYF
j_call: TRBJ2-7
v_call: TRBV19
d_call: TRBD1
clone_size: .

cdr3_nt: TGCGCCAGCAGCCAAGATCTGGGCAGCACGAATGAAAAACTGTTTTTT
cdr3_aa: CASSQDLGSTNEKLFF
j_call: TRBJ1-4
v_call: TRBV4-1
d_call: .
clone_size: .

cdr3_nt: TGTGCCAGCAGTGAATTATTTGGGGGAACTACGAGCTCCTACAATGAGCAGTTCTTC
cdr3_aa: CASSELFGGTTSSYNEQFF
j_call: TRBJ2-1
v_call: TRBV6-1
d_call: .
clone_size: once

cdr3_nt: TGCGCCAGCAGCTTGGGACCGACCGGTTGGGTGAACACTGAAGCTTTCTTT
cdr3_aa: CASSLGPTGWVNTEAFF
j_call: TRBJ1-1
v_call: TRBV5-1
d_call: .
clone_size: .

cdr3_nt: TGTGCCAGCTCACCGGGACAGGGTATCAATCAGCCCCAGCATTTT
cdr3_aa: CASSPGQGINQPQHF
j_call: TRBJ1-5
v_call: TRBV18
d_call: TRBD1
clone_size: .

cdr3_nt: TGTGCCAGCAGTTTAATGATGAACACTGAAGCTTTCTTT
cdr3_aa: CASSLMMNTEAFF
j_call: TRBJ1-1
v_call: TRBV7-2
d_call: .
clone_size: many

cdr3_nt: TGTGCCAGCAGCTCGATTGAGGCCCTTAACTATGGCTACACCTTC
cdr3_aa: CASSSIEALNYGYTF
j_call: TRBJ1-2
v_call: TRBV5-5
d_call: .
clone_size: .

cdr3_nt: TGTGCCAGCAGCTTCCCCCTGGCTGGGGCCAACGTCCTGACTTTC
cdr3_aa: CASSFPLAGANVLTF
j_call: TRBJ2-6
v_call: TRBV5-4
d_call: .
clone_size: few

cdr3_nt: TGTGCCAGCAGCCAAGACCCCCCAGGAGTCTCCTATAATTCACCCCTCCACTTT
cdr3_aa: CASSQDPPGVSYNSPLHF
j_call: TRBJ1-6
v_call: TRBV14
d_call: .
clone_size: .

cdr3_nt: TGTGCCAGCAGCCCAGGGGGAAGGCAGTTCTTC
cdr3_aa: CASSPGGRQFF
j_call: TRBJ2-1
v_call: TRBV4-2
d_call: TRBD1
clone_size: once